This T cell receptor (beta chain) was recovered during a study of blood T cell repertoires in COVID-19. Study in general: Acute-phase and convalescent COVID-19 samples originated in the United States, Italy and Spain.

The V segment lost 5 bases and the J segment 5 bases; nucleotides outside the gene matches: 9. The CDR3 has 15 residues. Per the germline V gene, CDR1 is KGHSH and CDR2 is LQKENI. Some clones are missing from TCRdb's copy, which holds only in-frame ones; the method was immunoSEQ multiplex PCR. Of approximately 220,000 clones listed, approximately 80% are singletons. The TCR comes from a woman in her forties with acute COVID-19. J is TRBJ2-7 and V is TRBV18, with 10 bases fitting TRBD1. The material sequenced was PBMCs or T cells enriched from blood (not recorded which). CDR3 sequence (DNA): TGTGCCAGCTCAGTAGAACCCGGGACAGGGGACGAGCAGTACTTC. Its translation is CASSVEPGTGDEQYF. The whole variable domain, filled in from reference TRBV18 and TRBJ2-7, reads NAGVMQNPRHLVRRRGQEARLRCSPMKGHSHVYWYRQLPEEGLKFMVYLQKENIIDESGMPKERFSAEFPKEGPSILRIQQVVRGDSAAYFCASSVEPGTGDEQYFGPGTRLTVT.